One and the same sample provided the 4 T cell receptor beta chains below, sequenced in a study of T cell changes during pregnancy in multiple sclerosis. Data came from immunoSEQ multiplex PCR; TCRdb stores just in-frame clones and leaves some out. Among around 50,000 clones listed, nearly 95% were seen once. Source: CD4+ T cells from peripheral blood mononuclear cells, taken in the first trimester of pregnancy. Source of these receptors: a female donor with multiple sclerosis, enrolled in a pregnancy study.

This chain links TRBV6-6 with TRBJ1-1; a possible D gene is TRBD1 (6 bases). Germline assignment: CDR1 MNHNY and CDR2 SVGAGI (reference sequence). Trimming removed 6 bases at V and 5 bases at J, with 16 bases between. CDR3 length equals 14 residues. CDR3 DNA sequence: TGTGCCAGCAGCCGGGGGGCTCTGGGGACTGAAGCTTTCTTT. Translation: CASSRGALGTEAFF.

The chain combines TRBV6-5 with TRBJ1-2; the D gene is possibly TRBD1 (5 bases). Trimming stripped 2 bases from V and 2 bases from J, with 12 bases between. CDR1 is MNHEY and CDR2 is SVGAGI in the germline V gene. The CDR3 is 15 residues long. The CDR3 here is CASSYGAGHNYGYTF. In DNA form, the CDR3 reads TGTGCCAGCAGTTACGGGGCGGGGCACAACTATGGCTACACCTTC.

This rearrangement joins TRBV7-6 to TRBJ1-1; no reliable D call. This CDR3 has 13 amino acids. V was cut by 3 bases and J by 6 bases, with 11 bases left in between. The germline V gene has CDR1 SGHVS and CDR2 FNYEAQ. CDR3 protein: CASSLGRFAEAFF. CDR3 DNA: TGTGCCAGCAGCTTGGGCAGGTTCGCTGAAGCTTTCTTT.

This clone is deemed medium-sized. The chain carries TRBV10-3 and TRBJ2-1; 8 positions match TRBD2. CDR3 length: 14 amino acids. Trimming at V came to 7 bases and at J to 3 bases, leaving 5 bases not matched to a gene. The germline V gene encodes CDR1 ENHRY and CDR2 SYGVKD. The CDR3 DNA sequence: TGTGCCATCATTTTTAGCGGGGTCTACAATGAGCAGTTCTTC. This translates into CAIIFSGVYNEQFF.